These 22 T cell receptor beta chains were all obtained from the same sample, sequenced in a study of blood T cell repertoires in COVID-19. Clones were sequenced by immunoSEQ multiplex PCR, and TCRdb holds only the in-frame ones, with some missing. The table records about 430,000 clones, 80% to 90% of them present only once. Material for sequencing was peripheral blood. The source of these receptors is a young man with COVID-19, enrolled during active disease.

The chain is built from TRBV19 and TRBJ2-1; 9 bases fit TRBD2. From germline, CDR1 is LNHDA and CDR2 SQIVND (reference sequence). The CDR3 consists of 14 residues. V gave up 5 bases and J gave up 8 bases; unmatched junction bases: 7. CDR3 protein: CASSYASGNYEQFF. The CDR3 region has the DNA TGTGCCAGTAGTTACGCTAGCGGGAACTATGAGCAGTTCTTC.

The rearrangement joins TRBV6-5 to TRBJ2-1; 7 positions agree with TRBD2. The length of the CDR3 is 14 residues. Germline V gene lookup returns CDR1 MNHEY and CDR2 SVGAGI. V gave up 11 bases and J gave up 0 bases; unmatched junction bases: 7. CDR3 residues: CAGGGRASYNEQFF. The CDR3 bases are TGTGCCGGTGGGGGGAGGGCCTCCTACAATGAGCAGTTCTTC.

The chain combines TRBV3-1 (or the pseudogene TRBV3-2) with TRBJ1-5; D perhaps matches TRBD1 (5 bases). This CDR3 contains 16 residues. The germline CDR1 and CDR2 sequences are LGHDT and YNNKEL (reference sequence). V was trimmed by 4 bases and J by 2 bases, leaving 15 bases between them. Here the CDR3 reads CASSLGRGIRNQPQHF. As DNA, the CDR3 is TGTGCCAGCAGCCTCGGGAGGGGTATACGCAATCAGCCCCAGCATTTT.

The chain is built from TRBV5-1 and TRBJ1-1, with D unresolved. This CDR3 comprises 13 residues. Germline V CDR1 and CDR2: SGHRS, YFSETQ. V lost 5 bases and J 2 bases, leaving 10 bases between the germline ends. The CDR3 nucleotides read TGCGCCAGCAGTCGTACTACTAACACTGAAGCTTTCTTT. Amino acid sequence: CASSRTTNTEAFF.

The chain recombines TRBV7-8 with TRBJ2-5; tentative D call: TRBD2 (5 bases). The CDR3 runs to 14 residues. V was pared by 5 bases and J by 5 bases, with 15 bases between. Germline CDR1 SGHVS, CDR2 FQNEAQ. The CDR3 sequence: CASSAWEMGETQYF. CDR3 sequence (DNA): TGTGCCAGCAGCGCCTGGGAGATGGGTGAGACCCAGTACTTC.

The genes are TRBV19 and TRBJ1-1, with a possible D match to TRBD1 (5 bases). Germline loops: CDR1 LNHDA, CDR2 SQIVND (reference sequence). Trimming removed 6 bases at V and 8 bases at J, with 13 bases between. The CDR3 totals 12 residues. In DNA, the CDR3 is TGTGCCAGTAGATCGGGAGGGGACGAAGCTTTCTTT. Protein: CASRSGGDEAFF.

Points on this clone: This sample includes further DNA sequences coding for the same CDR3. This chain joins TRBV5-1 and TRBJ2-2; D is perhaps TRBD2 (8 bases). Germline CDR1 and CDR2: SGHRS and YFSETQ. CDR3 size: 13 residues. Written as DNA, the CDR3 is TGCGCTAGCGGGACAGCGAACACCGGGGAGCTGTTTTTT. Translation: CASGTANTGELFF.

This clone was found once. V gene TRBV19 combines with J gene TRBJ2-7; D is ambiguous. Germline V gene sequence: CDR1 LNHDA, CDR2 SQIVND (reference sequence). This CDR3 spans 15 amino acids. V gave up 5 bases and J gave up 3 bases, with 17 bases separating them. CDR3 nucleotides: TGTGCCAGTAGTCGGATGGTTGGGCAGTTCTACGAGCAGTACTTC. Residues: CASSRMVGQFYEQYF.

Only a few counts were recorded for this clone. This chain links TRBV24-1 with TRBJ2-7; D possibly corresponds to TRBD2 (5 bases). CDR1 and CDR2 (germline): KGHDR, SFDVKD. The CDR3 loop spans 18 amino acids. Trimming took 4 bases from V and 4 from J, leaving 25 bases between them. The CDR3 DNA is TGTGCCACCAGTGACCTGACTAACGATCTACACGATATTTACGAGCAGTACTTC. Translation gives CATSDLTNDLHDIYEQYF.

The chain combines TRBV6-5 with TRBJ2-5; perhaps TRBD1 as D (6 bases). CDR3 size: 13 residues. Germline V gene lookup returns CDR1 MNHEY and CDR2 SVGAGI. The V end lost 7 bases, the J end lost 5 bases, and 14 bases lay between the germline ends. The CDR3, as DNA: TGTGCCAGCACCATGACAGGTCGGGAGACCCAGTACTTC. Translated, it gives CASTMTGRETQYF.

V is TRBV7-9 and J is TRBJ2-3; 9 bases fit TRBD2. This CDR3 is built from 16 residues. Germline V gene sequence: CDR1 SEHNR, CDR2 FQNEAQ (reference sequence). V shed 4 bases and J 6 bases; nucleotides not matched to a gene: 11. CDR3 loop: CASSYQRLAEDDTQYF. The CDR3 DNA reads as TGTGCCAGCAGCTACCAACGACTAGCGGAGGACGATACGCAGTATTTT.

This chain connects TRBV3-1 (or the pseudogene TRBV3-2) to TRBJ2-1, with TRBD1 as a possible D gene (6 bases). Trimming left V 6 bases short and J 3 bases short, with 12 bases between. CDR1 LGHDT and CDR2 YNNKEL come from the germline V gene (reference sequence). CDR3 length: 14 residues. This CDR3 reads CASSLGRGYNEQFF. The CDR3 bases are TGTGCCAGCAGTCTGGGCAGGGGCTACAATGAGCAGTTCTTC.

The chain recombines TRBV4-1 with TRBJ1-1; D is undetermined. Germline CDR1 MGHRA, CDR2 YSYEKL. With 4 bases removed from V and 0 bases from J, the gap between germline ends came to 6 bases. The CDR3 spans 13 residues. The CDR3 is CASSLSVNTEAFF. CDR3 DNA: TGCGCCAGCAGCCTGAGCGTGAACACTGAAGCTTTCTTT.

The chain joins TRBV21-1 to TRBJ1-6; no DNA check was done on the table's D call, TRBD1. TRBV21-1 is assigned pseudogene status. This CDR3 is 15 amino acids long. The CDR3 is CASLLGAGLNSPLHF. For the CDR3, the DNA is TGTGCCAGCCTCCTAGGGGCAGGGCTAAATTCACCCCTCCACTTT.

J is TRBJ1-1 and V is TRBV2; TRBD1 matches at 8 bases. From germline, CDR1 is SNHLY and CDR2 FYNNEI. The CDR3 totals 16 residues. The V segment lost 5 bases and the J segment 0 bases; nucleotides outside the gene matches: 8. The DNA for the CDR3 is TGTGCCAGCAGTCCCGACAGGGGCCGGGTGAACACTGAAGCTTTCTTT. It yields the protein CASSPDRGRVNTEAFF.

The chain links TRBV24-1 to TRBJ2-1; 11 nucleotides agree with TRBD2. This CDR3 region has 18 residues. The ends lost 3 bases at V and 6 bases at J; junction bases unmatched: 12. CDR1 is KGHDR, CDR2 SFDVKD, per germline. CDR3 coding DNA: TGTGCCACCAGTGATCCTGCACCGGGACTAGCGGACCCCAATGAGCAGTTCTTC. Protein sequence: CATSDPAPGLADPNEQFF.

In its sample, this clone was seen a few times. The gene calls are TRBV2 and TRBJ2-1; 10 bases fit TRBD2. Looked up from germline, CDR1 is SNHLY and CDR2 is FYNNEI. This CDR3 comprises 15 residues. V lost 0 bases and J lost 9; bases outside the gene matches: 5. CDR3 nucleotide sequence: TGTGCCAGCAGTGAAGCGACTAGCGGGTATGTTGAGCAGTTCTTC. It yields the protein CASSEATSGYVEQFF.

The rearrangement links TRBV5-1 to TRBJ2-1; TRBD2 aligns across 10 bases. In germline, CDR1 is SGHRS, CDR2 YFSETQ. This CDR3 is 15 amino acids long. With 1 base clipped from V and 8 bases from J, the junction kept 6 bases outside the gene matches. The CDR3 region is CASSLSVAGGHEQFF. Here the CDR3 DNA reads TGCGCCAGCAGCTTGTCGGTAGCGGGAGGACATGAGCAGTTCTTC.

This clone was detected a few times. V and J are TRBV18 and TRBJ2-3; 8 nucleotides agree with TRBD2. CDR3 length equals 15 residues. The V segment lost 3 bases and the J segment 4 bases; nucleotides outside the gene matches: 6. Germline loops: CDR1 KGHSH, CDR2 LQKENI. CDR3 sequence (DNA): TGTGCCAGCTCACCCGGGACTAGGGGACCAGATACGCAGTATTTT. This sequence encodes CASSPGTRGPDTQYF.

This chain links TRBV2 with TRBJ1-1, with D possibly being TRBD1 (5 bases). Germline loops: CDR1 SNHLY, CDR2 FYNNEI. CDR3 size: 13 residues. Trimming shortened V by 2 bases and J by 2 bases, and 6 bases separated the two germline ends. The DNA of the CDR3 is TGTGCCAGCAGTGAACAGGGTAACACTGAAGCTTTCTTT. Protein: CASSEQGNTEAFF.

V and J are TRBV3-1 (or the pseudogene TRBV3-2) and TRBJ1-2; TRBD1 aligns across 10 bases. Trimming removed 4 bases from V and 8 bases from J; junction bases left unmatched: 7. In germline, CDR1 is LGHDT, CDR2 YNNKEL (reference sequence). The CDR3 has 14 amino acids. The CDR3 sequence: CASSRGQGTLGYTF. The CDR3 nucleotides are TGTGCCAGCAGCCGGGGACAGGGGACATTAGGCTACACCTTC.

This clone was seen only once. The chain combines TRBV19 with TRBJ1-5, with TRBD1 identical over 7 bases. Germline V gene lookup returns CDR1 LNHDA and CDR2 SQIVND (reference sequence). The CDR3 runs to 13 residues. The junction had 4 bases not matched to a gene; V was cut back by 8 bases and J by 3 bases. CDR3 amino acids: CASGTGANQPQHF. CDR3 in DNA: TGTGCCAGTGGAACAGGGGCCAATCAGCCCCAGCATTTT.